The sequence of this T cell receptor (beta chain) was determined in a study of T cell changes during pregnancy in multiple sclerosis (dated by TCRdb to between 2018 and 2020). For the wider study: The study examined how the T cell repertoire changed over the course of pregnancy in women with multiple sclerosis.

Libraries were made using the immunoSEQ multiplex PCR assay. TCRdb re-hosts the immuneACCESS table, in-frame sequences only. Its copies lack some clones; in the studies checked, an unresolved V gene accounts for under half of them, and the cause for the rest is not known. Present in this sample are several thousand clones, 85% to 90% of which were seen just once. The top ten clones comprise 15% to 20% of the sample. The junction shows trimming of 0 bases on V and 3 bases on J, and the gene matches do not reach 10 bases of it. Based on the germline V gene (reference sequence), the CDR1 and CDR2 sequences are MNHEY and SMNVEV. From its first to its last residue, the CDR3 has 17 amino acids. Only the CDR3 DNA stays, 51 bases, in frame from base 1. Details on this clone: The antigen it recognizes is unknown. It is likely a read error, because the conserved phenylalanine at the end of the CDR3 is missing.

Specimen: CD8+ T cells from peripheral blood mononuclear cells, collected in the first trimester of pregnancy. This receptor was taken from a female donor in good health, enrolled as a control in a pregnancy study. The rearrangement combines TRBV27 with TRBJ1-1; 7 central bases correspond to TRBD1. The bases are TGTGCCAGCAGTTTATCTCGCACTGGACAGGTCTACACTGAAGCTTTCCTT. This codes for CASSLSRTGQVYTEAFL.